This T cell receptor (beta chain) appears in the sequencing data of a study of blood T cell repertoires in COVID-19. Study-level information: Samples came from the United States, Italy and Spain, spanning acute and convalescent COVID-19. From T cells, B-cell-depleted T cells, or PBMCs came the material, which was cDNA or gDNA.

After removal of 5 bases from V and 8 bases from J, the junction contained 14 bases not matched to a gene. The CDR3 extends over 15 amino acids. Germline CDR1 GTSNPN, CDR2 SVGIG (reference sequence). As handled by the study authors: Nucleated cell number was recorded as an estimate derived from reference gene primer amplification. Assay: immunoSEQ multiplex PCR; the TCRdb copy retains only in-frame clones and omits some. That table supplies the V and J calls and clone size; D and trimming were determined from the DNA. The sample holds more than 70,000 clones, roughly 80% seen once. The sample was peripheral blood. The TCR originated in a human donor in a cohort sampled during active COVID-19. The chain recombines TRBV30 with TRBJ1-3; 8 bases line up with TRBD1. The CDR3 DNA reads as TGTGCCTGGCCCTTACCCGCAGGGGGCGGTTACACCATATATTTT. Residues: CAWPLPAGGGYTIYF.